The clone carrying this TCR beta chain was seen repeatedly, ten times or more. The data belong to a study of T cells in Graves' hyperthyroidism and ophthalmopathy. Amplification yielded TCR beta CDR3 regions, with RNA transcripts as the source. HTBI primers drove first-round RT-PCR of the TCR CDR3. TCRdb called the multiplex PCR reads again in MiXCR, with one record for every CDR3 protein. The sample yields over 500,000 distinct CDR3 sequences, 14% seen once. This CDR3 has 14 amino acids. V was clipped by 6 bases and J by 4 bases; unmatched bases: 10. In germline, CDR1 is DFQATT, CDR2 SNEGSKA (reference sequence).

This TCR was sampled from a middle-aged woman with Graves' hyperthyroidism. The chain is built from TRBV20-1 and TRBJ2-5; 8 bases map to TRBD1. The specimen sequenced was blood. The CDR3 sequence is CSAQTPDRGETQYF. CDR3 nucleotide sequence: TGCAGTGCGCAGACACCTGACAGGGGAGAGACCCAGTACTTC.